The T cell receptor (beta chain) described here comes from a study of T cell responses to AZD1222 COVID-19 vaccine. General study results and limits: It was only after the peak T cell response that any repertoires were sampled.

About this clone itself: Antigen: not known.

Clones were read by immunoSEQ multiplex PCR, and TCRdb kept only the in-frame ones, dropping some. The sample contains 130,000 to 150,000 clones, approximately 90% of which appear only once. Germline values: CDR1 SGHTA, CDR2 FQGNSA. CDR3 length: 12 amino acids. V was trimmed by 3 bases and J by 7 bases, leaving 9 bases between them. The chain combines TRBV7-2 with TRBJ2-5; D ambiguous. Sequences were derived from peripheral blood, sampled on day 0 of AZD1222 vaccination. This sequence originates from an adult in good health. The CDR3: CASSLEWGTQYF. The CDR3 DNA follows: TGTGCCAGCAGCTTGGAATGGGGGACCCAGTACTTC.